Presented here are 20 T cell receptor beta chains from one specimen sequenced in a study of shared clonotypes between healthy human individuals. Profiling relied on immunoSEQ multiplex PCR, and the TCRdb table lists in-frame clones only, not all of them. The sample gives about 1 million clones, approximately 68% of which show up once; around 1.5% is in the top ten. Sequenced input: memory CD4+ T cells sorted from blood. Indicated subset: CD45RA-negative fraction. The source is a man between 18 and 29 years old in good health.

The gene calls are TRBV18 and TRBJ1-1; 9 bases map to TRBD1. The germline V gene has CDR1 KGHSH and CDR2 LQKENI. After removal of 3 bases from V and 0 bases from J, the junction contained 11 bases not matched to a gene. This CDR3 region has 18 residues. The CDR3 nucleotides read TGTGCCAGCTCACCCGAACAGGGGGCGAGGGGTATGAACACTGAAGCTTTCTTT. Amino acids: CASSPEQGARGMNTEAFF.

V usage is TRBV7-8 and J usage is TRBJ2-1, with 8 positions matching TRBD1. This CDR3 has 15 amino acids. The V segment lost 3 bases and the J segment 2 bases; nucleotides outside the gene matches: 3. Germline lookup yields CDR1 SGHVS and CDR2 FQNEAQ. This chain's CDR3 is CASSFDRGAYNEQFF. The CDR3, as DNA: TGTGCCAGCAGCTTCGACAGGGGTGCCTACAATGAGCAGTTCTTC.

J is TRBJ1-2 and V is TRBV4-3, with D tentatively TRBD1 (5 bases). The CDR3 spans 15 residues. Trimming took 2 bases from V and 4 from J, leaving 14 bases between them. Germline V CDR1 and CDR2: LGHNA, YSLEER. The CDR3 region has the DNA TGCGCCAGCAGCCAAAATACAGGAGGTAGCTATGGCTACACCTTC. Protein sequence: CASSQNTGGSYGYTF.

The rearrangement joins TRBV19 to TRBJ1-4; D call uncertain. The germline gives CDR1 LNHDA, CDR2 SQIVND (reference sequence). The CDR3 length is 13 residues. V lost 7 bases and J 8 bases, leaving 14 bases between the germline ends. Written as DNA, the CDR3 is TGTGCCAGTATGGACCACGTAGCAGAAAAACTGTTTTTT. Its translation: CASMDHVAEKLFF.

The V gene is TRBV7-9, the J gene TRBJ2-5; possibly TRBD1 for D (6 bases). The V end lost 5 bases, the J end lost 1 base, and 14 bases lay between the germline ends. Per germline, CDR1 SEHNR and CDR2 FQNEAQ (reference sequence). This CDR3 is 15 amino acids long. The CDR3 here is CASSRWDNRQETQYF. The CDR3, as DNA: TGTGCCAGCAGCCGATGGGACAACCGCCAAGAGACCCAGTACTTC.

The gene calls are TRBV28 and TRBJ2-7; tentative D call: TRBD1 (7 bases). The length of the CDR3 is 17 residues. From germline, CDR1 is MDHEN and CDR2 SYDVKM. The V and J ends lost 1 base and 3 bases respectively, with 19 bases between them. The chain's CDR3 is CASSLSGWGDRDYEQYF. In DNA, the CDR3 is TGTGCCAGCAGTTTATCGGGTTGGGGGGACAGAGACTACGAGCAGTACTTC.

CDR3 nucleotides: TGTGCCTGGAGTAGGGGGGGGCTCGACGAGCAGTACTTC. Its translation is CAWSRGGLDEQYF. V and J are TRBV30 and TRBJ2-7, with TRBD2 as a possible D gene (7 bases). The V gene's germline CDR1 is GTSNPN and CDR2 SVGIG (reference sequence). The germline V and J ends were trimmed by 2 bases and 5 bases, with 13 bases remaining between them. This CDR3 region has 13 residues.

About this clone itself: Different DNA sequences within this sample yield the same CDR3. The chain is built from TRBV30 and TRBJ2-7; D is undetermined. CDR3 size: 14 residues. Germline V lookup: CDR1 GTSNPN, CDR2 SVGIG (reference sequence). Trimming shortened V by 0 bases and J by 3 bases, and 12 bases separated the two germline ends. CDR3 bases: TGTGCCTGGAGTGTACGGACCGATTTCTACGAGCAGTACTTC. It yields the protein CAWSVRTDFYEQYF.

The J gene is TRBJ2-3, the V gene TRBV6-5; D perhaps matches TRBD1 (6 bases). The V gene lost 4 bases and the J gene lost 0 bases, with 11 bases spanning the gap. Germline loops: CDR1 MNHEY, CDR2 SVGAGI. CDR3 length: 15 residues. As DNA, the CDR3 is TGTGCCAGCAGTTCCACCAGGGGCAGCACAGATACGCAGTATTTT. Residues: CASSSTRGSTDTQYF.

V and J are TRBV25-1 and TRBJ1-1; D uncertain. Germline V gene sequence: CDR1 MGHDK, CDR2 SYGVNS. The CDR3 has 18 amino acids. The V end was cut by 1 base, the J end by 8 bases, with 26 bases between. CDR3 DNA sequence: TGTGCCAGCAGTGAATCCCCCGGCCGTCCATTAGGAAGCGGCGAAGCTTTCTTT. It yields the protein CASSESPGRPLGSGEAFF.

The chain employs TRBV11-2 and TRBJ1-6, with D perhaps TRBD1 (6 bases). Germline V CDR1 and CDR2: SGHAT, FQNNGV. Trimming shortened V by 5 bases and J by 8 bases, and 13 bases separated the two germline ends. The CDR3 extends over 14 amino acids. The DNA of the CDR3 is TGTGCCAGCAGCCTACAGGGAGACTATTCACCCCTCCACTTT. Residues: CASSLQGDYSPLHF.

This CDR3 is CASGDRGSSKQFF. The DNA for the CDR3 is TGTGCCAGCGGGGACAGGGGCTCATCAAAGCAGTTCTTC. This chain joins TRBV6-1 and TRBJ2-1; 10 nucleotides agree with TRBD1. The ends lost 8 bases at V and 11 bases at J; junction bases unmatched: 9. Germline V gives CDR1 MNHNS, CDR2 SASEGT. The CDR3 consists of 13 residues.

The sample holds one count of this clone. The chain employs TRBV5-1 and TRBJ2-3; TRBD1 is a possible D gene (5 bases). In germline, CDR1 is SGHRS, CDR2 YFSETQ. Trimming removed 3 bases from V and 4 bases from J, with 9 bases in between. The CDR3 is 13 amino acids. The CDR3 nucleotides read TGCGCCAGCAGCTGGACAAGGGCAGATACGCAGTATTTT. It codes for CASSWTRADTQYF.

The chain couples TRBV5-1 to TRBJ2-7, with 7 bases matching TRBD1. Unmatched junction bases numbered 5, after V lost 4 bases and J lost 1 base. Per the germline V gene, CDR1 is SGHRS and CDR2 is YFSETQ. The CDR3 is made up of 14 amino acids. In nucleotides, the CDR3 is TGCGCCAGCAGCACCGGGACAGCATCCTACGAGCAGTACTTC. This translates into CASSTGTASYEQYF.

V gene TRBV27 combines with J gene TRBJ2-5, with 8 bases identical to TRBD1. Germline assignment: CDR1 MNHEY and CDR2 SMNVEV (reference sequence). V was clipped by 4 bases and J by 2 bases; unmatched bases: 6. This CDR3 has 15 residues. The CDR3 DNA sequence: TGTGCCAGCAGTTCCTGGACAGGGTCTCAAGAGACCCAGTACTTC. Its translation: CASSSWTGSQETQYF.

For this clone: This likely came from a read error, as a far larger clone is one base away. The chain uses TRBV5-6 and TRBJ2-7; D call uncertain. Trimming shortened V by 3 bases and J by 2 bases, and 6 bases separated the two germline ends. The CDR3 loop spans 12 amino acids. Germline-derived CDR1 and CDR2 are SGHDT and YYEEEE. The CDR3 region is CASSSRTYEQYF. The CDR3, as DNA: TGTGCCAGCAGCTCCCGTACCTACGAGCAGTACTTC.

The gene calls are TRBV27 and TRBJ2-5; D is unresolved. Germline CDR1 is MNHEY and CDR2 is SMNVEV (reference sequence). Trimming pared 4 bases from V and 5 bases from J, leaving 11 bases between. The CDR3 is 13 residues long. In nucleotides, the CDR3 is TGTGCCAGCAGTTCCTGGTACGGGGAGACCCAGTACTTC. Its protein is CASSSWYGETQYF.

There are many counts of this clone. The V gene is TRBV11-1, the J gene TRBJ2-7; the match to TRBD2 covers 9 bases. The length of the CDR3 is 15 residues. V dropped 2 bases and J dropped 3; count of bases not matched to a gene: 5. The germline gives CDR1 SGHAT, CDR2 FQDESV (reference sequence). In DNA, the CDR3 is TGTGCCAGCAGCTTAAACCGCGGGGGGGACTACGAGCAGTACTTC. Its translation: CASSLNRGGDYEQYF.

The genes are TRBV5-1 and TRBJ2-6; D ambiguous. Germline CDR1 is SGHRS and CDR2 is YFSETQ. V shed 4 bases and J shed 0 bases, with 8 bases lying between them. CDR3 length equals 15 residues. The CDR3 DNA follows: TGCGCCAGCAGCCAAAGCAACTCTGGGGCCAACGTCCTGACTTTC. Encoded protein: CASSQSNSGANVLTF.

This clone was found a few times. The V gene is TRBV11-1, the J gene TRBJ2-5, with 11 bases that match TRBD2. The CDR3 has 15 residues. Germline values: CDR1 SGHAT, CDR2 FQDESV (reference sequence). The V gene end was trimmed by 5 bases and the J gene end by 4 bases; junction bases not matched to a gene: 6. Written as DNA, the CDR3 is TGTGCCAGCAGCAAGACTAGCGGGGTCCTAGAGACCCAGTACTTC. This translates into CASSKTSGVLETQYF.